A selection of T cell receptor beta chains follows, all from one sample in a study of cytomegalovirus exposure and HLA in healthy donors. The table came from immunoSEQ multiplex PCR; TCRdb's copy has only in-frame clones and leaves some out. The profile shows under 150,000 clones, under 75% of them singletons. What was sequenced was PBMCs. The receptors shown here come from a woman in her thirties or forties in good health and CMV-seronegative. The CDR3 runs from the conserved cysteine through the conserved F or W. A D gene is named only where the DNA matches it firmly. The size entry is marked missing in some rows and otherwise reads once, few, many or a size class.

TRBV5-1	-	-	TRBJ1-2	TGCGCCAGCTCCGAACAGGGTAACTATGGCTACACCTTC	CASSEQGNYGYTF
TRBV5-1	-	-	TRBJ2-5	TGCGCCAGCAGAGCAGAAGGGGGAGCCGGGGAGACCCAGTACTTC	CASRAEGGAGETQYF
TRBV5-1	-	-	TRBJ1-1	TGCGCCAGCAGCTACCGACAGATCCGAACAAGTGAAGCTTTCTTT	CASSYRQIRTSEAFF
TRBV27	-	-	TRBJ1-2	TGTGCGCGGGGGAGGGGATCCTCGGGGGGCTACACCTTC	CARGRGSSGGYTF
TRBV19	-	-	TRBJ2-5	TGTGCCAGTAGTATAGGTCCGGGGACACAAGAGACCCAGTACTTC	CASSIGPGTQETQYF
TRBV18	-	-	TRBJ2-3	TGTGCCAGCTCACCACCACAGGGTGCAGATACGCAGTATTTT	CASSPPQGADTQYF
TRBV7-2	TRBD1	-	TRBJ1-3	TGTGCCAGCAGCCCAGGGGGCCGCTCTGGAAACACCATATATTTT	CASSPGGRSGNTIYF
TRBV7-6	TRBD1	-	TRBJ1-1	TGTGCCAGCAGCCGCCCAGGGGGCGGTGCGAACACTGAAGCTTTCTTT	CASSRPGGGANTEAFF
TRBV2	-	-	TRBJ1-2	TGTGCCAGCAGTGGACAGTCCTATGGCTACACCTTC	CASSGQSYGYTF
TRBV10-2	-	-	TRBJ1-1	TGCGCCAGCAGTCACAGGGACGGGGAAGCTTTCTTT	CASSHRDGEAFF
TRBV6-1	TRBD1	once	TRBJ2-5	TGTGCCAGCAGTGCGGTTTTGACAGGGCATTTGGAGACCCAGTACTTC	CASSAVLTGHLETQYF
TRBV9	TRBD1	once	TRBJ1-5	TGTGCCAGCAGCCTGGGACAGAATAGCAATCAGCCCCAGCATTTT	CASSLGQNSNQPQHF
TRBV9	-	-	TRBJ2-1	TGTGCCAGCAATCCCGAGGGTACGTTCCACAATGAGCAGTTCTTC	CASNPEGTFHNEQFF
TRBV7-9	TRBD1	-	TRBJ1-2	TGTGCCAGCAGCTTGGGCTTCAAAGGACAGGGGGCGGTTAACTATGGCTACACCTTC	CASSLGFKGQGAVNYGYTF
TRBV6-1	TRBD1	-	TRBJ1-1	TGTGCCAGCAGTCCACGACAGGGGGTAACTGAAGCTTTCTTT	CASSPRQGVTEAFF
TRBV5-5	TRBD1	-	TRBJ2-6	TGTGCCAGCAGCTTGGAAACAGGGGTCCCCTCTGGGGCCAACGTCCTGACTTTC	CASSLETGVPSGANVLTF
TRBV6-4	TRBD1	once	TRBJ2-2	TGTGCCAGCAGTGACGGGACAGGGGGCACCGGGGAGCTGTTTTTT	CASSDGTGGTGELFF
TRBV30	-	-	TRBJ1-4	TGTGCCTGGAATGGACAGTGGGAAAAACTGTTTTTT	CAWNGQWEKLFF